In this sample, the clone carrying this TCR beta chain turned up many times. What it binds is unknown. Pregnant or lactating patients were excluded, as were those with uncontrolled infection or other autoimmune disease. Diagnostic decisions used clinical symptoms, serum thyroxine and TRAb, thyroid ultrasound and orbital computed tomography. This entry is derived from a study of T cells in Graves' hyperthyroidism and ophthalmopathy. Study results and caveats: Ophthalmopathy and stable hyperthyroidism were separated by a 13 V-J model. Blood also carried most thyroid clonotypes expanded above 0.001.

The germline gives CDR1 MNHEY, CDR2 SVGAGI. V was clipped by 5 bases and J by 4 bases, with 14 bases between them. This CDR3 spans 14 amino acids. TCR beta CDR3 regions were amplified from RNA. The HTBI primer set was used in a first-round RT-PCR of the TCR CDR3. TCRdb used MiXCR to reprocess the multiplex PCR reads, holding one entry per CDR3 protein. The sample gives 200,000 to 300,000 distinct CDR3 sequences, roughly a quarter of which show up once; approximately 32% is in the top ten. The chain links TRBV6-5 to TRBJ1-2; D gene uncertain. Sequenced sample: blood. The source of this sequence is a woman in her thirties or forties with Graves' ophthalmopathy. CDR3 sequence reads: CASSRAGFGYGYTF. In DNA form, the CDR3 reads TGTGCCAGCAGTAGGGCCGGGTTCGGCTATGGCTACACCTTC.